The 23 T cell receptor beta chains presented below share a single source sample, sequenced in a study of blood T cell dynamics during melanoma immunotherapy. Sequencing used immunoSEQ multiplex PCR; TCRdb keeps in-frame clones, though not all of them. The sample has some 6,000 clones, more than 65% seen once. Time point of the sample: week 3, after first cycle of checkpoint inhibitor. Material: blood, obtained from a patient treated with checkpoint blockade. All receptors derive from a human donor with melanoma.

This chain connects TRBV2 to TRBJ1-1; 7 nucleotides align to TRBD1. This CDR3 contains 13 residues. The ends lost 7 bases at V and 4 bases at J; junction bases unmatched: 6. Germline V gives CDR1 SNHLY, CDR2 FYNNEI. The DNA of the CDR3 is TGTGCCAGCATCGCAGACAGGGCCACTGAAGCTTTCTTT. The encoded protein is CASIADRATEAFF.

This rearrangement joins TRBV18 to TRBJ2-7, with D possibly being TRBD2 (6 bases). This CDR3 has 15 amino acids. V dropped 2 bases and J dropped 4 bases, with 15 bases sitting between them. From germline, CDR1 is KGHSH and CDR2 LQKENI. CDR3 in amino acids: CASSPARDSGYEQYF. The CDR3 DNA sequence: TGTGCCAGCTCACCAGCGCGGGACTCAGGATACGAGCAGTACTTC.

The CDR3 bases are TGCGCCAGCAGCTTCACCAGCCTCTCTGGGGCCAACGTCCTGACTTTC. Protein: CASSFTSLSGANVLTF. This chain links TRBV5-1 with TRBJ2-6, with D hard to call. This CDR3 has 16 residues. V was trimmed by 2 bases and J by 0 bases, leaving 9 bases between them. Germline values: CDR1 SGHRS, CDR2 YFSETQ. The entire variable domain, with the rest obtained from reference TRBV5-1 and TRBJ2-6, is as follows: KAGVTQTPRYLIKTRGQQVTLSCSPISGHRSVSWYQQTPGQGLQFLFEYFSETQRNKGNFPGRFSGRQFSNSRSEMNVSTLELGDSALYLCASSFTSLSGANVLTFGAGSRLTVL.

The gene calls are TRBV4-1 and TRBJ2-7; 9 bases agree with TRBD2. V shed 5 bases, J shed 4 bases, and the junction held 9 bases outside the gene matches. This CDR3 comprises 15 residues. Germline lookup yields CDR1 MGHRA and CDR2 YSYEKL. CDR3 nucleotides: TGCGCCAGCAGCTCCGTAGCGGGAGAGGTATACGAGCAGTACTTC. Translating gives CASSSVAGEVYEQYF.

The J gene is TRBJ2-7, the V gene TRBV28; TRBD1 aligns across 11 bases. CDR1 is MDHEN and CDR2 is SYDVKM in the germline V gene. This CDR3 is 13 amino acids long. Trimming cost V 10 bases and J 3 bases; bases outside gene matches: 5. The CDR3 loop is CATRTGGNYEQYF. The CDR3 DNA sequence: TGTGCCACCCGGACAGGGGGCAACTACGAGCAGTACTTC.

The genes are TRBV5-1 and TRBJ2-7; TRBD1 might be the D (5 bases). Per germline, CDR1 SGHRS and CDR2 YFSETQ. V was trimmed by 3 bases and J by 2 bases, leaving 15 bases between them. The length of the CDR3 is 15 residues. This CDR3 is CASSSQQVSTYEQYF. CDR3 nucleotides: TGCGCCAGCAGCTCCCAACAGGTCTCCACCTACGAGCAGTACTTC.

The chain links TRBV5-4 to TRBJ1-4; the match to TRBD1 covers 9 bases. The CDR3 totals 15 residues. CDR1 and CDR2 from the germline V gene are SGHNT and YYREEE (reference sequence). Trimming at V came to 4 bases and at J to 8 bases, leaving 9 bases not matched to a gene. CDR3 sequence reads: CASSAYRGHEEKLFF. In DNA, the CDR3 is TGTGCCAGCAGCGCATACAGGGGGCATGAGGAAAAACTGTTTTTT.

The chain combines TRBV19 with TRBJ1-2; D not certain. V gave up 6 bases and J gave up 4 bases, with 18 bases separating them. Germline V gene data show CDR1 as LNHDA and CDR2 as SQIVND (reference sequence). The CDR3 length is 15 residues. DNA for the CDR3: TGTGCCAGTAGAGGCTTCTCGACACATGTCTATGGCTACACCTTC. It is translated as CASRGFSTHVYGYTF.

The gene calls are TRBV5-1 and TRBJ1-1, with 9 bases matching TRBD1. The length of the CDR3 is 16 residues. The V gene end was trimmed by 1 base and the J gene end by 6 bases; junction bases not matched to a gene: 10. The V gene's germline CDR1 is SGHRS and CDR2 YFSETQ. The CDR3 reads CASSLPRTGDFSEAFF. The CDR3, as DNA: TGCGCCAGCAGCTTGCCCCGGACAGGGGATTTTTCTGAAGCTTTCTTT.

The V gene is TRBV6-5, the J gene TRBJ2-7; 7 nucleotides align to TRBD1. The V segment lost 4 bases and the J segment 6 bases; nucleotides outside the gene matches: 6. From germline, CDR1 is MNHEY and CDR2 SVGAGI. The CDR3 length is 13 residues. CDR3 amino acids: CASSWPGGREQYF. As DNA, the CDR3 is TGTGCCAGCAGTTGGCCAGGGGGACGCGAGCAGTACTTC.

The CDR3 reads CASSLGSANEKLFF. The CDR3 region has the DNA TGCGCCAGCAGCTTGGGTTCGGCTAATGAAAAACTGTTTTTT. The V call is TRBV5-1, the J call TRBJ1-4; D ambiguous. This CDR3 spans 14 amino acids. Looked up from germline, CDR1 is SGHRS and CDR2 is YFSETQ. V shed 0 bases and J shed 3 bases, with 6 bases lying between them.

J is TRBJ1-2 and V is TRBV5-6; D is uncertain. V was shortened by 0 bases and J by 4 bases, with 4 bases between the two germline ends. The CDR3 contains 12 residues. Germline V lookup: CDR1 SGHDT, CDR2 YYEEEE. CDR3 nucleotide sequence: TGTGCCAGCAGCTTGGCTGGCTATGGCTACACCTTC. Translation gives CASSLAGYGYTF.

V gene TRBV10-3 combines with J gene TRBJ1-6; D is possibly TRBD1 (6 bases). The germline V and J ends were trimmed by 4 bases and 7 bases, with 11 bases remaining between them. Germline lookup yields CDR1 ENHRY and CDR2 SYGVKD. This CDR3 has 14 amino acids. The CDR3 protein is CAISGSRGNSPLHF. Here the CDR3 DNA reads TGTGCCATCAGTGGTAGCAGGGGAAATTCACCCCTCCACTTT.

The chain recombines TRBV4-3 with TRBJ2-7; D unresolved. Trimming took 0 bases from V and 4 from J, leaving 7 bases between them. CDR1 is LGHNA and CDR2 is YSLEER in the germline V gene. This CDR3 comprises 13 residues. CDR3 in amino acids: CASSQEGWYEQYF. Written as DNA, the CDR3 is TGCGCCAGCAGCCAAGAAGGATGGTACGAGCAGTACTTC.

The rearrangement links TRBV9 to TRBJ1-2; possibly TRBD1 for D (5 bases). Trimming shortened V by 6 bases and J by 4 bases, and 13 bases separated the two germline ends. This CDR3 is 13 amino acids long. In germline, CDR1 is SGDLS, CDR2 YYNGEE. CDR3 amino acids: CASMAREGYGYTF. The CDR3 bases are TGTGCCAGCATGGCCAGGGAAGGCTATGGCTACACCTTC.

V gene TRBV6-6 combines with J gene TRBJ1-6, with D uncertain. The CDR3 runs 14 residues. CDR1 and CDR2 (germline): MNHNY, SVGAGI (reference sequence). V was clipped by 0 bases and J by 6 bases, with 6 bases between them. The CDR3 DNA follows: TGTGCCAGCAGTTACTCTGGAGGTAATTCACCCCTCCACTTT. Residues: CASSYSGGNSPLHF.

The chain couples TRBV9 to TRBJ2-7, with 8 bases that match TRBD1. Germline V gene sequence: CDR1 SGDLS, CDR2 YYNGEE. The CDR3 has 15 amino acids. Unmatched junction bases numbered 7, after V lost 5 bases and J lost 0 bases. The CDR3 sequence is CASSETGASSYEQYF. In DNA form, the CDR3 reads TGTGCCAGCAGTGAGACAGGGGCCAGCTCCTACGAGCAGTACTTC. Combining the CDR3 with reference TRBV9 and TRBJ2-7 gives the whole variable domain DSGVTQTPKHLITATGQRVTLRCSPRSGDLSVYWYQQSLDQGLQFLIQYYNGEERAKGNILERFSAQQFPDLHSELNLSSLELGDSALYFCASSETGASSYEQYFGPGTRLTVT.

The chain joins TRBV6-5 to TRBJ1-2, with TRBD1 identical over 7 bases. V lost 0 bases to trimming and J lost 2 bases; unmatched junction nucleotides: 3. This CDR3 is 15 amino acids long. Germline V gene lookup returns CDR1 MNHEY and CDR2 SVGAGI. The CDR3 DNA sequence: TGTGCCAGCAGTTACTCGGACAGGACAAACTATGGCTACACCTTC. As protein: CASSYSDRTNYGYTF.

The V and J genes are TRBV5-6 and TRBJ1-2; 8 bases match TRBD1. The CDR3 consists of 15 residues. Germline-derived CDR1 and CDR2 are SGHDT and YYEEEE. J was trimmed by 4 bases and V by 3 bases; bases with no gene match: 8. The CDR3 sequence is CASSSSGQGGYGYTF. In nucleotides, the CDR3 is TGTGCCAGCAGCTCCTCAGGACAGGGAGGCTATGGCTACACCTTC.

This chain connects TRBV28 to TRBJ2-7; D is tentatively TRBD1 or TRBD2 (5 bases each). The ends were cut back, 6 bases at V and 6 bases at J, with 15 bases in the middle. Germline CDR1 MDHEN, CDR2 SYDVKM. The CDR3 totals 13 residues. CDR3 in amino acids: CASRGPGPFEQYF. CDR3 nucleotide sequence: TGTGCCAGCAGGGGGCCGGGACCCTTCGAGCAGTACTTC.

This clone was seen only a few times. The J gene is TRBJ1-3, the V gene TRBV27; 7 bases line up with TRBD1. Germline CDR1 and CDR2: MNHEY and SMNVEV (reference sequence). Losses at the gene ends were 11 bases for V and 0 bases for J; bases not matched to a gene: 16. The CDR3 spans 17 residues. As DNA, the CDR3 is TGTGCCTCCGGACAGGTTGGAGCCGGGGGCTCTGGAAACACCATATATTTT. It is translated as CASGQVGAGGSGNTIYF.

The CDR3 reads CARIAGGLDTEAFF. As DNA, the CDR3 is TGTGCCAGAATAGCGGGGGGTTTGGACACTGAAGCTTTCTTT. V is TRBV7-5 and J is TRBJ1-1. TRBV7-5 is a documented pseudogene. The CDR3 has 14 residues.

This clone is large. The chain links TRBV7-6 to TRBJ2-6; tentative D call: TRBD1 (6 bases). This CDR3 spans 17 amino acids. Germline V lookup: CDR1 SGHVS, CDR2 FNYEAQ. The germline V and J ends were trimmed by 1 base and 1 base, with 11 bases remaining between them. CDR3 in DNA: TGTGCCAGCAGCTTAGGGACAGCTGTGTCTGGGGCCAACGTCCTGACTTTC. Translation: CASSLGTAVSGANVLTF.